The 3 T cell receptor beta chains below were found in one sample sequenced in a study of OX40 agonist ivuxolimab in advanced cancers. The repertoire was sequenced with immunoSEQ multiplex PCR; TCRdb's copy has only in-frame clones and lacks some. The table records roughly 60,000 clones, less than 90% of them present only once. Sequencing was performed on CD4+ or CD8+ T cells sorted from blood, taken in a trial of the OX40 agonist ivuxolimab. These receptors were collected from an adult with an advanced solid tumor such as melanoma, head and neck, liver or kidney cancer.

This clone occurred many times. The chain joins TRBV10-1 to TRBJ2-7, with D possibly being TRBD1 (5 bases). CDR1 is WNHNN, CDR2 SYGVQD, per germline (reference sequence). There are 13 residues in the CDR3. V lost 4 bases and J lost 0, with 7 bases in between. The CDR3 nucleotides are TGCGCCAGCAGTGGGCAGGGCTCCTACGAGCAGTACTTC. Protein product: CASSGQGSYEQYF.

The chain couples TRBV28 to TRBJ1-1; tentative D call: TRBD1 (6 bases). The CDR3 extends over 14 amino acids. Trimming removed 6 bases from V and 5 bases from J, with 16 bases in between. Germline CDR1 is MDHEN and CDR2 is SYDVKM. This CDR3 is CASRITGFGTEAFF. As DNA, the CDR3 is TGTGCCAGCAGAATAACAGGGTTCGGGACTGAAGCTTTCTTT. The complete variable domain, with remaining parts taken from reference TRBV28 and TRBJ1-1, reads DVKVTQSSRYLVKRTGEKVFLECVQDMDHENMFWYRQDPGLGLRLIYFSYDVKMKEKGDIPEGYSVSREKKERFSLILESASTNQTSMYLCASRITGFGTEAFFGQGTRLTVV.

The table lists this clone with a count of one. The chain links TRBV5-1 to TRBJ2-3; 10 bases are a match to TRBD1. CDR1 and CDR2 from the germline V gene are SGHRS and YFSETQ. This CDR3 has 15 residues. The J segment lost 6 bases and the V segment lost 0 bases, leaving 4 bases of the junction unmatched. DNA of the CDR3: TGCGCCAGCAGCTTGGAAGGGACAGGGGCTGATACGCAGTATTTT. This translates into CASSLEGTGADTQYF.